These T cell receptor beta chains were read from a single sample in a study of blood T cell repertoires in COVID-19. Here immunoSEQ multiplex PCR was the method, and the copy in TCRdb shows in-frame clones only, minus some. The table records fewer than 200,000 clones, around 72% of them present only once. Source material: peripheral blood. The source of these receptors is a woman of 80 years or more with acute or convalescent COVID-19. Both conserved end residues are part of each CDR3. The D gene is left open where the match is weak. Some rows mark clone size as missing; the rest say once, few, many or name a class of expanded clone.

TRBJ2-6	once	.	TRBV29-1	TGCAGCGTAGCGCTCTCTGGGGCCAACGTCCTGACTTTC	CSVALSGANVLTF
TRBJ2-7	few	TRBD1	TRBV28	TGTGCCAGCAGTATCCAGACAGGGGCAGGCGAGCAGTACTTC	CASSIQTGAGEQYF
TRBJ2-3	.	TRBD2	TRBV19	TGTGCCAGTAGTAGGACTAGCGGAGGCATGGAGAGAGATACGCAGTATTTT	CASSRTSGGMERDTQYF
TRBJ2-3	.	TRBD1	TRBV6-5	TGTGCCAGCAGTTTGTCCGGGACAGAGATCACAGATACGCAGTATTTT	CASSLSGTEITDTQYF
TRBJ1-2	.	TRBD1	TRBV6-5	TGTGCCAGCACCCGAGCACAGGGGCGCTATGGCTACACCTTC	CASTRAQGRYGYTF
TRBJ2-7	few	.	TRBV28	TGTGCCAGCAGCCCAGGGCTGGACGAGCAGTACTTC	CASSPGLDEQYF
TRBJ2-2	.	TRBD1	TRBV18	TGTGCCAGCTCCCCGGCGGGACAGGGAAACACCGGGGAGCTGTTTTTT	CASSPAGQGNTGELFF
TRBJ2-1	.	.	TRBV6-1	TGTGCCAGCAGTGAAGCACCTCCGAGCTCCTACAATGAGCAGTTCTTC	CASSEAPPSSYNEQFF
TRBJ2-3	.	.	TRBV10-3	TGTGCCATCAGGGACACTTTGTTCGCAGATACGCAGTATTTT	CAIRDTLFADTQYF
TRBJ1-6	few	TRBD1	TRBV4-3	TGCGCCAGCAGCCAAGATGGACAGGGTTTTTCACCCCTCCACTTT	CASSQDGQGFSPLHF
TRBJ1-1	.	.	TRBV9	TGTGCCAGCAGCGTAGAACACAGCATGAACACTGAAGCTTTCTTT	CASSVEHSMNTEAFF
TRBJ2-5	.	TRBD2	TRBV11-2	TGTGCCAGCAGCTTAGGGGTTTCGGGACTAGCGGGAGAGACCCAGTACTTC	CASSLGVSGLAGETQYF
TRBJ2-2	.	.	TRBV11-3	TGTGCCAGCAGCCTTGATACAGGGACCGGGGAGCTGTTTTTT	CASSLDTGTGELFF
TRBJ2-2	.	.	TRBV7-9	TGTGCCAGCAGCTTCACATACACCGGGGAGCTGTTTTTT	CASSFTYTGELFF
TRBJ1-2	.	TRBD1	TRBV5-6	TGTGCCAGCAGCACCGGACAGGGTAACTATGGCTACACCTTC	CASSTGQGNYGYTF
TRBJ1-2	.	TRBD1	TRBV9	TGTGCCAGCTCCGTATTAAGTCTGGGACAGGGATCGGGCTACACCTTC	CASSVLSLGQGSGYTF
TRBJ2-5	.	TRBD1	TRBV24-1	TGTGCCACCGCGGACAGGGTTGAGACCCAGTACTTC	CATADRVETQYF
TRBJ2-7	.	TRBD1	TRBV19	TGTGCCAGTAGTATATGGACAGGCTCCTACGAGCAGTACTTC	CASSIWTGSYEQYF
TRBJ2-7	.	TRBD1	TRBV28	TGTGCCAGCAACCCACCGGGACAGGGGGACTACGAGCAGTACTTC	CASNPPGQGDYEQYF
TRBJ2-1	.	.	TRBV29-1	TGCAGCGTTGTTGCGCAAGCCCCCCTCAATGAGCAGTTCTTC	CSVVAQAPLNEQFF
TRBJ2-5	few	TRBD1	TRBV4-3	TGCGCCAGCAGCCAAGACGTGGGACAGAGACAAGAGACCCAGTACTTC	CASSQDVGQRQETQYF
TRBJ2-1	.	TRBD1	TRBV10-1	TGCGCCAGCAGAGAGACAGGGGGGGACAATAATGAGCAGTTCTTC	CASRETGGDNNEQFF
TRBJ2-4	few	TRBD2	TRBV5-1	TGCGCCAGCAGCTTGGAGTGGGAAGCGGGAGTGGGGAGTACCAAAAACATTCAGTACTTC	CASSLEWEAGVGSTKNIQYF
TRBJ1-4	.	TRBD1	TRBV29-1	TGCAGCGTCCGGACAGGTGATGAAAAACTGTTTTTT	CSVRTGDEKLFF
TRBJ2-5	few	.	TRBV12-3/TRBV12-4	TGTGCCAGCAGTTTCGGCAGCGGGGAGACCCAGTACTTC	CASSFGSGETQYF
TRBJ1-1	.	.	TRBV5-1	TGCGCCAGCTGCCTCGGGACAATGAACACTGAAGCTTTCTTT	CASCLGTMNTEAFF
TRBJ1-6	once	.	TRBV30	TGTGCCTGGGCCTCCCTGGGGGACAACTCCTATAATTCACCCCTCCACTTT	CAWASLGDNSYNSPLHF
TRBJ1-4	.	.	TRBV19	TGTGCCAGTAGTATCACGCGGACAGCTTCTCCAACTAATGAAAAACTGTTTTTT	CASSITRTASPTNEKLFF
TRBJ1-1	.	.	TRBV9	TGTGCCAGCAGCGTAGGACAATTGTACACTGAAGCTTTCTTT	CASSVGQLYTEAFF
TRBJ1-4	.	.	TRBV10-3	TGTGCCATCAGTGAGTCGAGGGGGAACAATGAAAAACTGTTTTTT	CAISESRGNNEKLFF
TRBJ1-5	.	TRBD1	TRBV5-1	TGCGCCAGCAGACCGACAGGGGGCGATCAGCCCCAGCATTTT	CASRPTGGDQPQHF
TRBJ2-7	.	TRBD2	TRBV23-1	TGCGCCAGCAGTCTTTCCGAGCGGGAGGGCCGTTTTTTGTCCTACGAGCAGTACTTC	CASSLSEREGRFLSYEQYF
TRBJ2-1	once	TRBD2	TRBV14	TGTGCCAGCAGCCCCCAGAATGTAAAAGAAAGCGGGAGGTTGGACAATGAGCAGTTCTTC	CASSPQNVKESGRLDNEQFF
TRBJ2-1	.	TRBD1	TRBV10-3	TGTGCCATCATGCAGGGGGAAAGGAATGAGCAGTTCTTC	CAIMQGERNEQFF
TRBJ2-7	.	TRBD2	TRBV7-2	TGTGCCAGCAGCCTTGGGACTACGAGCTACGAGCAGTACTTC	CASSLGTTSYEQYF
TRBJ2-3	.	.	TRBV4-3	TGCGCCAGCAGCCAAGATCCCGGGACAGATACGCAGTATTTT	CASSQDPGTDTQYF
TRBJ2-7	.	.	TRBV5-1	TGCGCCAGCTCCTCCGGGACTTACTACGAGCAGTACTTC	CASSSGTYYEQYF
TRBJ1-1	.	.	TRBV7-9	TGTGCCAGCAGCCACCTCAGGGGGAACACTGAAGCTTTCTTT	CASSHLRGNTEAFF
TRBJ2-5	.	.	TRBV10-2	TGCGCCAGCAGGGGGGGACAGAGGTTTGGAATGGTGGGAGGCCAAGAGACCCAGTACTTC	CASRGGQRFGMVGGQETQYF
TRBJ2-3	.	.	TRBV2	TGTGCCAGCAGTGAGCGGGTTAGCACAGATACGCAGTATTTT	CASSERVSTDTQYF
TRBJ2-1	few	.	TRBV15	TGTGCCACCAGCAACGGGTACAATGAGCAGTTCTTC	CATSNGYNEQFF
TRBJ1-2	.	.	TRBV30	TGTGCCTGGGAACAGGGTTCGGGCTACACCTTC	CAWEQGSGYTF
TRBJ2-1	.	TRBD2	TRBV3-1/TRBV3-2	TGTGCCAGCAGCCAATCTAAAGCGGGAGGCCAGTTCTTC	CASSQSKAGGQFF
TRBJ2-1	.	TRBD1	TRBV5-1	TGCGCCAGCAGCTCGGGCACCCGGGACAGCGGGTTCTTC	CASSSGTRDSGFF
TRBJ2-2	.	.	TRBV19	TGTGCCAGTAGTATAGCTCAGGGGCTGGACACCGGGGAGCTGTTTTTT	CASSIAQGLDTGELFF
TRBJ2-7	.	TRBD2	TRBV7-2	TGTGCCAGCAGCCTAGGACTAGCGGGAAAGAAGGAGCAGTACTTC	CASSLGLAGKKEQYF
TRBJ2-5	.	.	TRBV10-2	TGCGCCAGCAGTGAGTCGACTACCACAGAGACCCAGTACTTC	CASSESTTTETQYF
TRBJ2-1	.	TRBD2	TRBV29-1	TGCAGCGTTGAGAAAATGGCGGGAGGGCCCCATGAGCAGTTCTTC	CSVEKMAGGPHEQFF
TRBJ1-3	.	.	TRBV5-6	TGTGCCAGCAGCTTGGTCGGGAGGTCATCTGGAAACACCATATATTTT	CASSLVGRSSGNTIYF
TRBJ2-1	few	.	TRBV18	TGTGCCAGCTCAACCGCTGGAGGTGAGCAGTTCTTC	CASSTAGGEQFF
TRBJ2-3	.	.	TRBV30	TGTGCCTGGAGTGGTTTGGGAAGGGGGTCTGCAGATACGCAGTATTTT	CAWSGLGRGSADTQYF
TRBJ2-7	.	.	TRBV3-1/TRBV3-2	TGTGCCAGCAGCCAAATACGGGCGGGCGAGCAGTACTTC	CASSQIRAGEQYF
TRBJ2-3	.	.	TRBV19	TGTGCCAGTAGTAGCAGGAGGACAGATACGCAGTATTTT	CASSSRRTDTQYF
TRBJ1-1	.	.	TRBV7-9	TGTGCCAGCAGCCCAGGTACAATAGGAGGAGCTTTCTTT	CASSPGTIGGAFF